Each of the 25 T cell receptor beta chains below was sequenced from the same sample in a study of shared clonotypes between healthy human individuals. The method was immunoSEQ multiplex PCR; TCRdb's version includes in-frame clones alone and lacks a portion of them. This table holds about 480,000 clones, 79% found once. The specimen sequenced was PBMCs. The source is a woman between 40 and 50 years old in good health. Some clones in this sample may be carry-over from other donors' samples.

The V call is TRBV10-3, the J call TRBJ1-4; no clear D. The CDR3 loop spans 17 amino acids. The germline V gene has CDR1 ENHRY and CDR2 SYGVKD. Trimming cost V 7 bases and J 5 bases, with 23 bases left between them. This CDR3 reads CAIKPRTKPSLNEKLFF. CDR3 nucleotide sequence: TGTGCCATCAAGCCTCGGACGAAACCTTCCTTAAATGAAAAACTGTTTTTT.

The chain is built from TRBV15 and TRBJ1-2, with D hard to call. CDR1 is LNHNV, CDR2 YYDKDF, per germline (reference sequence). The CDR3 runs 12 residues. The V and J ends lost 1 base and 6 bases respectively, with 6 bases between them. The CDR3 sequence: CATSRGRDGYTF. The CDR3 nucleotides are TGTGCCACCAGCAGAGGGAGAGATGGCTACACCTTC. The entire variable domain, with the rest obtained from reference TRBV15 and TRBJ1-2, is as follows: DAMVIQNPRYQVTQFGKPVTLSCSQTLNHNVMYWYQQKSSQAPKLLFHYYDKDFNNEADTPDNFQSRRPNTSFCFLDIRSPGLGDTAMYLCATSRGRDGYTFGSGTRLTVV.

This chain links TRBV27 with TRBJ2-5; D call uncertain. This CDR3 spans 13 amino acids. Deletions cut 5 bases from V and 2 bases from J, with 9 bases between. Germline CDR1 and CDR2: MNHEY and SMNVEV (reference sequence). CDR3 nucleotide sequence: TGTGCCAGCAGTGCCGACTCACAAGAGACCCAGTACTTC. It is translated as CASSADSQETQYF.

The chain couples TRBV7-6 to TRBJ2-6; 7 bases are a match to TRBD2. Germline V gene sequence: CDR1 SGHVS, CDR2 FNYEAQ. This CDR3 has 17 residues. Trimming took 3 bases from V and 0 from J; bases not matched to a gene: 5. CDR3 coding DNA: TGTGCCAGCAGCTTGGGGGGGATAGGCTCTGGGGCCAACGTCCTGACTTTC. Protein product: CASSLGGIGSGANVLTF.

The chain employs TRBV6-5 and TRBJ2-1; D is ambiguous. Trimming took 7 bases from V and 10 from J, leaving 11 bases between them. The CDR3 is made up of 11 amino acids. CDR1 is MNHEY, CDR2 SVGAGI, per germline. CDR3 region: CASTHGREQFF. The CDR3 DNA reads TGTGCCAGCACCCATGGGCGGGAGCAGTTCTTC.

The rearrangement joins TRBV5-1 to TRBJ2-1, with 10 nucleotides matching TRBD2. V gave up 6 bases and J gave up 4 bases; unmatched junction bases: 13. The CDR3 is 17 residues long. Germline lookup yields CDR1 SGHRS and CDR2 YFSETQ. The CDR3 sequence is CASTGRSGTSAYNEQFF. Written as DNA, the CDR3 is TGCGCCAGCACCGGGAGGTCCGGGACTAGCGCATACAATGAGCAGTTCTTC.

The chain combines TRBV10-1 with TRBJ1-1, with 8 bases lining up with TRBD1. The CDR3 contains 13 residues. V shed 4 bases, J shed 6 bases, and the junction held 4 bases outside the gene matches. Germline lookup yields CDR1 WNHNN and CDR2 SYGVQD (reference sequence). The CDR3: CASSGQGFAEAFF. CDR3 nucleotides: TGCGCCAGCAGTGGACAGGGGTTCGCTGAAGCTTTCTTT.

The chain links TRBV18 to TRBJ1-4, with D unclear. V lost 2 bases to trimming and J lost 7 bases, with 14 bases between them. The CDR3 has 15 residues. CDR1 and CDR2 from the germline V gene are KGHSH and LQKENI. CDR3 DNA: TGTGCCAGCTCACCAGAGATCCGCCTAGGTGAAAAACTGTTTTTT. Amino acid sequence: CASSPEIRLGEKLFF.

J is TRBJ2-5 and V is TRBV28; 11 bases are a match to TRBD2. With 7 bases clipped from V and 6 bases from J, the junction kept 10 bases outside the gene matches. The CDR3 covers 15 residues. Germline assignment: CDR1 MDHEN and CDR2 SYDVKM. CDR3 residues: CASKLAGVGGKTQYF. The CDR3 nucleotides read TGTGCCAGCAAACTAGCGGGAGTGGGTGGAAAGACCCAGTACTTC. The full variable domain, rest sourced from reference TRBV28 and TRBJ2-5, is DVKVTQSSRYLVKRTGEKVFLECVQDMDHENMFWYRQDPGLGLRLIYFSYDVKMKEKGDIPEGYSVSREKKERFSLILESASTNQTSMYLCASKLAGVGGKTQYFGPGTRLLVL.

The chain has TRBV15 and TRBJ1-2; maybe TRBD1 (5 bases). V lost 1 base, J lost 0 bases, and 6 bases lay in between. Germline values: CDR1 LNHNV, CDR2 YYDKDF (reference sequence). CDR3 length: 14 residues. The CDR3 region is CATSRGDSNYGYTF. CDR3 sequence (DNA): TGTGCCACCAGCAGAGGGGACTCTAACTATGGCTACACCTTC.

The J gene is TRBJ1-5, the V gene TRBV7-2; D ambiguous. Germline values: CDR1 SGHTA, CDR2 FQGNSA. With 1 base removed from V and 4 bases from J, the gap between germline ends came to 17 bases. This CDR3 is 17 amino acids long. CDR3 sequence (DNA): TGTGCCAGCAGCTTAGGCCCAGCCCCTACCTTTAATCAGCCCCAGCATTTT. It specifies CASSLGPAPTFNQPQHF. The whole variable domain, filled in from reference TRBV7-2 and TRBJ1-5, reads GAGVSQSPSNKVTEKGKDVELRCDPISGHTALYWYRQSLGQGLEFLIYFQGNSAPDKSGLPSDRFSAERTGGSVSTLTIQRTQQEDSAVYLCASSLGPAPTFNQPQHFGDGTRLSIL.

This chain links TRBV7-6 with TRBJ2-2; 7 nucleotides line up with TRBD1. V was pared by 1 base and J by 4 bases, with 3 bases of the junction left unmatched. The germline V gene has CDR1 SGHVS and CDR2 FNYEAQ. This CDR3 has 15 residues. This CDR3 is CASSLVPGGTGELFF. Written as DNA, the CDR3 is TGTGCCAGCAGCTTAGTGCCAGGGGGCACCGGGGAGCTGTTTTTT.

The CDR3 sequence: CASSYGEAGELFF. The CDR3 nucleotides are TGCGCCAGCAGCTATGGGGAGGCCGGGGAGCTGTTTTTT. The rearrangement joins TRBV5-1 to TRBJ2-2, with a tentative D call TRBD2 (6 bases). The CDR3 loop spans 13 amino acids. V dropped 3 bases and J dropped 6 bases, with 9 bases sitting between them. Germline assignment: CDR1 SGHRS and CDR2 YFSETQ. The entire variable domain, with the rest obtained from reference TRBV5-1 and TRBJ2-2, is as follows: KAGVTQTPRYLIKTRGQQVTLSCSPISGHRSVSWYQQTPGQGLQFLFEYFSETQRNKGNFPGRFSGRQFSNSRSEMNVSTLELGDSALYLCASSYGEAGELFFGEGSRLTVL.

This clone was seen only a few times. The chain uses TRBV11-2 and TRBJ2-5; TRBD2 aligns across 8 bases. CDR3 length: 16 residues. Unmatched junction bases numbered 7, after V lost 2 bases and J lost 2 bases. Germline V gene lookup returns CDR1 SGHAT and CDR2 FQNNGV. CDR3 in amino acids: CASSLSGSGAQETQYF. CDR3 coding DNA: TGTGCCAGCAGCTTATCCGGTAGCGGGGCTCAAGAGACCCAGTACTTC. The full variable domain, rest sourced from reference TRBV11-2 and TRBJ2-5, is EAGVAQSPRYKIIEKRQSVAFWCNPISGHATLYWYQQILGQGPKLLIQFQNNGVVDDSQLPKDRFSAERLKGVDSTLKIQPAKLEDSAVYLCASSLSGSGAQETQYFGPGTRLLVL.

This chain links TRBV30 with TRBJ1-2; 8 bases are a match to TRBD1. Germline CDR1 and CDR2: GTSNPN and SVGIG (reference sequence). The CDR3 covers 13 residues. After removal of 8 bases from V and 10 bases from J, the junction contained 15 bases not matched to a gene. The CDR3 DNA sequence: TGTGCCACCACCCTCCACCACAGGGGGGCCTACACCTTC. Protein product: CATTLHHRGAYTF.

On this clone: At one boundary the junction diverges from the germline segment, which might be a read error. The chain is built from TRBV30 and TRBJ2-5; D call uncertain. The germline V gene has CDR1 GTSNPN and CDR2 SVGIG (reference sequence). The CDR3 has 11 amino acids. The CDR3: CAWSLQGTQYF. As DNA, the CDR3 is TGTGCCTGGAGCCTACAAGGGACCCAGTACTTC.

The CDR3 nucleotides read TGTGCCAGCAGCGCCATGCGGGGACTAGCGTTGGAGACCCAGTACTTC. Encoded protein: CASSAMRGLALETQYF. The V call is TRBV7-2, the J call TRBJ2-5, with 10 bases that match TRBD2. CDR3 length: 16 amino acids. V was clipped by 5 bases and J by 5 bases; unmatched bases: 11. Per germline, CDR1 SGHTA and CDR2 FQGNSA. The full variable domain, completed using reference TRBV7-2 and TRBJ2-5, is GAGVSQSPSNKVTEKGKDVELRCDPISGHTALYWYRQSLGQGLEFLIYFQGNSAPDKSGLPSDRFSAERTGGSVSTLTIQRTQQEDSAVYLCASSAMRGLALETQYFGPGTRLLVL.

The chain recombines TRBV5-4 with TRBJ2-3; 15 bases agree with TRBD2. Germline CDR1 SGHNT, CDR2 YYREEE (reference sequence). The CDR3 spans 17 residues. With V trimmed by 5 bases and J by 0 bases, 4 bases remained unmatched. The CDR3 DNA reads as TGTGCCAGCAGACAAGGACTAGCGGGAGGGAGCACAGATACGCAGTATTTT. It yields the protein CASRQGLAGGSTDTQYF.

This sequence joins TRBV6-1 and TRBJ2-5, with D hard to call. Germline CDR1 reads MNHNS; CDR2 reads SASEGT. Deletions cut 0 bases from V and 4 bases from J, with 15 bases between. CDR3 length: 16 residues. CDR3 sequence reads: CASSEALRASGETQYF. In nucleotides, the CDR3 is TGTGCCAGCAGTGAAGCGCTTCGGGCTAGTGGAGAGACCCAGTACTTC.

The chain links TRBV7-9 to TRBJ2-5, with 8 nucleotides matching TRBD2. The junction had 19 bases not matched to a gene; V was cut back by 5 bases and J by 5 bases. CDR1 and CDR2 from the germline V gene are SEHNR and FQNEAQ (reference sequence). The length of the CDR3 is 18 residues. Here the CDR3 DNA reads TGTGCCAGCAGCACGACGGGACTAGGGTGGCGGGAGTCCGAGACCCAGTACTTC. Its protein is CASSTTGLGWRESETQYF.

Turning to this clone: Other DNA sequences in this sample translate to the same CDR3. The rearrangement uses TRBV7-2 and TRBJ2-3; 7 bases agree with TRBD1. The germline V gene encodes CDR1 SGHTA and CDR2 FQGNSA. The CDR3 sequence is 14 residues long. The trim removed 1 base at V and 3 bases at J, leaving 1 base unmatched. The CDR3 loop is CASSLDRGTDTQYF. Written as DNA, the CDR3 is TGTGCCAGCAGCTTAGACAGGGGAACAGATACGCAGTATTTT.

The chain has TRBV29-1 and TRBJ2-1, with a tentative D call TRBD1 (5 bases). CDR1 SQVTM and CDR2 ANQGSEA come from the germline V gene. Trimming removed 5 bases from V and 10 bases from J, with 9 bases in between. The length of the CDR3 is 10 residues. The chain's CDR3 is CSVLGVEQFF. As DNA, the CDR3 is TGCAGCGTTCTAGGGGTGGAGCAGTTCTTC.

The CDR3, as DNA: TGTGCCAGCAGTCCCGGGTTCCACTACGAGCAGTACTTC. This gives the protein CASSPGFHYEQYF. The genes are TRBV27 and TRBJ2-5; no clear D gene. The DNA end is a closer match to TRBJ2-7, so the J assignment may be wrong. The V gene's germline CDR1 is MNHEY and CDR2 SMNVEV (reference sequence). The CDR3 totals 13 residues.

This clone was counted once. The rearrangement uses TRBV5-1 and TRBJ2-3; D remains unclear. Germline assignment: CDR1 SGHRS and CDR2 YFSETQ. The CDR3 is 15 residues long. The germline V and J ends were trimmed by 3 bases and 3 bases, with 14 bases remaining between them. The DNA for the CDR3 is TGCGCCAGCAGCTCTATTCTCCTAGGAACAGATACGCAGTATTTT. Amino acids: CASSSILLGTDTQYF.

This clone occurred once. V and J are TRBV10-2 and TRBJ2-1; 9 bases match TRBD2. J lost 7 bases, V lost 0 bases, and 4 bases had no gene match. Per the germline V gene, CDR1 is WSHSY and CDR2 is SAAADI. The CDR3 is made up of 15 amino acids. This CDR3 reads CASSESPSGVNEQFF. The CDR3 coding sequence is TGCGCCAGCAGTGAGTCGCCTAGCGGGGTGAATGAGCAGTTCTTC.